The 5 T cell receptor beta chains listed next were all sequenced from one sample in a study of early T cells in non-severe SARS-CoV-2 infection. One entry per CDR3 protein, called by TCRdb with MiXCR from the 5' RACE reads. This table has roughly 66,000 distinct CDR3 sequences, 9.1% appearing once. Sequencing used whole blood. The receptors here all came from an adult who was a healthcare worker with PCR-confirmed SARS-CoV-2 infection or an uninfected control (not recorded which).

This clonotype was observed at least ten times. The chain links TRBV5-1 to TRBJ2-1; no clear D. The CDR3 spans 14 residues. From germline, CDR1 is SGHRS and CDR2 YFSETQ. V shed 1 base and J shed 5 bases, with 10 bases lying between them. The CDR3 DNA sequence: TGCGCCAGCAGCTTGAGGGTGAGCGACAATGAGCAGTTCTTC. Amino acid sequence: CASSLRVSDNEQFF. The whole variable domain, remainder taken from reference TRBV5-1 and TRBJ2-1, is KAGVTQTPRYLIKTRGQQVTLSCSPISGHRSVSWYQQTPGQGLQFLFEYFSETQRNKGNFPGRFSGRQFSNSRSEMNVSTLELGDSALYLCASSLRVSDNEQFFGPGTRLTVL.

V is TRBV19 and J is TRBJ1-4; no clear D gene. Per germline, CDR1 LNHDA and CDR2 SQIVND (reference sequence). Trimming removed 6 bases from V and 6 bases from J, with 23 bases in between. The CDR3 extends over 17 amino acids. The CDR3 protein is CASRVSTGAAWDEKLFF. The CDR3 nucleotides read TGTGCCAGTAGAGTTTCTACGGGTGCGGCGTGGGATGAAAAACTGTTTTTT. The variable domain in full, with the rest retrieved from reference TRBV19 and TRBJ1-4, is DGGITQSPKYLFRKEGQNVTLSCEQNLNHDAMYWYRQDPGQGLRLIYYSQIVNDFQKGDIAEGYSVSREKKESFPLTVTSAQKNPTAFYLCASRVSTGAAWDEKLFFGSGTQLSVL.

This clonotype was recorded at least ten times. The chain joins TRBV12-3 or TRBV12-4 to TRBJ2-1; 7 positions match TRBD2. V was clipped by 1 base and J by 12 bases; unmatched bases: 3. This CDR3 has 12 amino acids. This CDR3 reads CASSLGAGTQFF. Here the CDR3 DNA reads TGTGCCAGCAGTTTAGGAGCGGGAACGCAGTTCTTC.

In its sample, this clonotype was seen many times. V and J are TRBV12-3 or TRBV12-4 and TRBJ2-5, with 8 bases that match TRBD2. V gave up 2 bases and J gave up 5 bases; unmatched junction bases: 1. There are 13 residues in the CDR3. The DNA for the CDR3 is TGTGCCAGCAGTTTACGCGGGGGGGAGACCCAGTACTTC. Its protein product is CASSLRGGETQYF.

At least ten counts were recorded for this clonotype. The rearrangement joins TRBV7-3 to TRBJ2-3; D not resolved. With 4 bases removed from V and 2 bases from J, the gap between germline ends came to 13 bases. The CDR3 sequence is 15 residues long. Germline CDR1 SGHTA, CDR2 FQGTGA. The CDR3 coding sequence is TGTGCCAGCAGCTCCCCACCTGCCCCCACAGATACGCAGTATTTT. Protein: CASSSPPAPTDTQYF. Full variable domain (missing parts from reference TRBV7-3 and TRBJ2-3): GAGVSQTPSNKVTEKGKYVELRCDPISGHTALYWYRQSLGQGPEFLIYFQGTGAADDSGLPNDRFFAVRPEGSVSTLKIQRTERGDSAVYLCASSSPPAPTDTQYFGPGTRLTVL.